These T cell receptor beta chains were read from a single sample in a study of T cell responses to AZD1222 COVID-19 vaccine. The table came from immunoSEQ multiplex PCR; TCRdb's copy has only in-frame clones and leaves some out. The profile shows about 140,000 clones, 88% of them singletons. The source material was peripheral blood, sampled 28 days after the second AZD1222 dose. The origin of the receptors is an adult who received the AZD1222 COVID-19 vaccine. CDR3s include the opening cysteine and the closing phenylalanine or tryptophan. The D gene is left open where the match is weak. Clone size is stated in some rows and not others, as once, few, many or a class when expanded.

v_gene	abundance	d_gene	j_gene	CDR3aa	CDR3nt
TRBV4-2	-	-	TRBJ2-3	CASSPGGSNTDTQYF	TGTGCCAGCAGCCCCGGGGGAAGCAACACAGATACGCAGTATTTT
TRBV11-2	-	-	TRBJ2-1	CASSTNRGGFLNEQFF	TGTGCCAGCAGCACTAACAGGGGGGGGTTTCTCAATGAGCAGTTCTTC
TRBV5-1	once	-	TRBJ2-3	CASSRQGLGDTQYF	TGCGCCAGCAGTCGTCAGGGTCTCGGAGATACGCAGTATTTT
TRBV5-6	once	-	TRBJ1-2	CASSLRGRNSLINYGYTF	TGTGCCAGCAGCCTCCGGGGACGCAACAGTCTGATCAACTATGGCTACACCTTC
TRBV7-8	-	-	TRBJ2-7	CASSARLNRAPGEQYF	TGTGCCAGCAGCGCCAGATTAAACCGGGCACCCGGGGAGCAGTACTTC
TRBV5-1	-	TRBD1	TRBJ1-4	CASSQNPTGGAGYEKLFF	TGCGCCAGCAGCCAGAATCCGACAGGGGGCGCCGGGTATGAAAAACTGTTTTTT
TRBV19	-	-	TRBJ1-2	CASSRRGINYGYTF	TGTGCCAGTAGTCGGAGAGGGATTAACTATGGCTACACCTTC
TRBV27	-	-	TRBJ1-5	CASSNRVPNQPQHF	TGTGCCAGCAGCAACAGGGTGCCCAATCAGCCCCAGCATTTT
TRBV7-3	-	-	TRBJ2-3	CASSASQAGLDTQYF	TGTGCCAGCAGCGCTTCGCAAGCCGGATTAGATACGCAGTATTTT
TRBV29-1	-	-	TRBJ2-7	CSGRMWFGEQYF	TGCAGCGGTCGGATGTGGTTCGGCGAGCAGTACTTC
TRBV30	once	-	TRBJ1-1	CAWSRQNTEAFF	TGTGCCTGGAGTAGGCAGAACACTGAAGCTTTCTTT
TRBV30	once	-	TRBJ1-3	CAWSVRKGLGNTIYF	TGTGCCTGGAGTGTACGGAAGGGGCTTGGAAACACCATATATTTT
TRBV6-6	once	TRBD1	TRBJ1-2	CASNRGDYGYTF	TGTGCCAGCAACAGGGGGGACTATGGCTACACCTTC
TRBV19	-	-	TRBJ2-3	CASSMPSRGVTDTQYF	TGTGCCAGTAGTATGCCGTCCAGAGGGGTGACAGATACGCAGTATTTT
TRBV7-2	-	-	TRBJ2-2	CASSLRVTGELFF	TGTGCCAGCAGCTTGAGGGTCACCGGGGAGCTGTTTTTT
TRBV30	-	-	TRBJ2-7	CAEGRGPYEQYF	TGTGCCGAGGGCAGGGGCCCCTACGAGCAGTACTTC
TRBV18	-	-	TRBJ2-3	CASSPRQEHTQYF	TGTGCCAGCTCGCCCCGACAGGAACATACGCAGTATTTT
TRBV29-1	few	-	TRBJ2-7	CSVGSGGHDYEQYF	TGCAGCGTTGGGTCGGGGGGACACGACTACGAGCAGTACTTC
TRBV18	-	TRBD1	TRBJ1-6	CASSPGTGGRVGSPLHF	TGTGCCAGCTCACCCGGGACAGGGGGCCGGGTAGGTTCACCCCTCCACTTT
TRBV7-3	-	TRBD1	TRBJ2-5	CASSPLGAGGETQYF	TGTGCCAGCAGCCCACTTGGGGCAGGGGGAGAGACCCAGTACTTC
TRBV30	-	-	TRBJ1-3	CAWSPPRGITGNTIYF	TGTGCCTGGAGCCCCCCGAGGGGCATCACTGGAAACACCATATATTTT
TRBV28	-	-	TRBJ1-2	CASSSGPDGYTF	TGTGCCAGCAGTTCCGGACCGGATGGCTACACCTTC
TRBV15	once	-	TRBJ2-7	CATSPRDSEYEQYF	TGTGCCACCAGCCCTCGGGACTCCGAATACGAGCAGTACTTC
TRBV5-1	once	TRBD1	TRBJ1-4	CASSLGGGSINEKLFF	TGCGCCAGCAGCTTAGGAGGGGGCTCCATCAATGAAAAACTGTTTTTT
TRBV7-2	-	TRBD2	TRBJ2-2	CASSLAGLAGGSGELFF	TGTGCCAGCAGCTTAGCGGGACTAGCGGGGGGGTCCGGGGAGCTGTTTTTT
TRBV2	-	TRBD1	TRBJ2-7	CASSDDREYEQYF	TGTGCCAGCAGTGATGACAGGGAGTACGAGCAGTACTTC
TRBV10-3	-	-	TRBJ1-1	CAIKDRSGDTEAFF	TGTGCCATCAAAGACAGGTCGGGGGACACTGAAGCTTTCTTT
TRBV7-2	-	-	TRBJ2-5	CASSLSAGIQETQYF	TGTGCCAGCAGCTTATCAGCGGGTATACAAGAGACCCAGTACTTC